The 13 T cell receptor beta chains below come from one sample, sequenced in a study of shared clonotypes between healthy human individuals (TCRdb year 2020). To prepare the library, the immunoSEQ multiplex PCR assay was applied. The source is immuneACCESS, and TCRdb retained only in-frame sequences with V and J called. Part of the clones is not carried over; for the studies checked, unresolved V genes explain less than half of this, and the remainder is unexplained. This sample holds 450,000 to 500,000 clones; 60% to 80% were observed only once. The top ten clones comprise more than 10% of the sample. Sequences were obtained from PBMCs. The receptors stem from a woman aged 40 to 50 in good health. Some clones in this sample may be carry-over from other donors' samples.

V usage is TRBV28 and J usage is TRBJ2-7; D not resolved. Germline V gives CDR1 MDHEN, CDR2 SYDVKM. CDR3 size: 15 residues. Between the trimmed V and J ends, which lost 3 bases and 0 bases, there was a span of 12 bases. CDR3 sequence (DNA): TGTGCCAGCAGTTTGGGCCGACGGACCTCCTACGAGCAGTACTTC. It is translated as CASSLGRRTSYEQYF.

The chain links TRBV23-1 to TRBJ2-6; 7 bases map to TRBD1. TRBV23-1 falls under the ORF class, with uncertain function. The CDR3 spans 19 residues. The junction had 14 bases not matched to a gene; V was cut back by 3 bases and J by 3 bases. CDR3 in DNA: TGCGCCAGCAGTCACCCTGCTCCGGGACAGATTTATGGGGCCAACGTCCTGACTTTC. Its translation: CASSHPAPGQIYGANVLTF.

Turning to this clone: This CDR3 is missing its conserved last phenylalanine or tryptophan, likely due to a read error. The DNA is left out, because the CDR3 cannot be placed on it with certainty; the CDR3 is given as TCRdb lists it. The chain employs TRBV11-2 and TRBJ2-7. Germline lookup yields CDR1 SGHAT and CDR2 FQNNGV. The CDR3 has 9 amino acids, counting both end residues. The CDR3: CASSFSDPN.

The CDR3 nucleotides read TGTGCCAGCACCCTGGGAGGGGGTTGGACTGAAGCTTTCTTT. This encodes CASTLGGGWTEAFF. The chain carries TRBV5-5 and TRBJ1-1, with a possible D match to TRBD1 (6 bases). The V and J ends lost 6 bases and 5 bases respectively, with 17 bases between them. The germline V gene encodes CDR1 SGHKS and CDR2 YYEKEE (reference sequence). The CDR3 covers 14 residues.

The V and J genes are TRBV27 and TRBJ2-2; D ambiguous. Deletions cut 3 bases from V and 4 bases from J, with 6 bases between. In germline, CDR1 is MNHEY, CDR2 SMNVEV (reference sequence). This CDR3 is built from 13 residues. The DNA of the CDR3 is TGTGCCAGCAGTTTTGATGGCACCGGGGAGCTGTTTTTT. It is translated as CASSFDGTGELFF.

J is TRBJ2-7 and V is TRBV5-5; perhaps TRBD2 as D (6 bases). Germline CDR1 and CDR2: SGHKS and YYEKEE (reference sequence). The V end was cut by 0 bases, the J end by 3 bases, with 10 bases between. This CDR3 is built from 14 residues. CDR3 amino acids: CASSLAGAVYEQYF. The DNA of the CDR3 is TGTGCCAGCAGCTTGGCGGGAGCGGTCTACGAGCAGTACTTC.

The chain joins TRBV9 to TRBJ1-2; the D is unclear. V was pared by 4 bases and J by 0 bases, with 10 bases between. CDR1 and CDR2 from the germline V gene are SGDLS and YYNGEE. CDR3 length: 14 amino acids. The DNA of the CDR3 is TGTGCCAGCAGCCCCCAGTCGGCTAACTATGGCTACACCTTC. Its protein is CASSPQSANYGYTF.

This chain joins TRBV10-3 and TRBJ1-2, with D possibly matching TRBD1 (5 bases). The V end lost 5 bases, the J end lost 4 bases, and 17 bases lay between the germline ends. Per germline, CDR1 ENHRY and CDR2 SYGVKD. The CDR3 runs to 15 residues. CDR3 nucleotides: TGTGCCATCAGTCAACGGGGACCAAGCCCCTATGGCTACACCTTC. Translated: CAISQRGPSPYGYTF.

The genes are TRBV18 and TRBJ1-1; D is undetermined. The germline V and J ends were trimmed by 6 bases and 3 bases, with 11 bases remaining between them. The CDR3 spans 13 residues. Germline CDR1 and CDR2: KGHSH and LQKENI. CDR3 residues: CASSPDIYTEAFF. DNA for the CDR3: TGTGCCAGCTCGCCAGATATTTACACTGAAGCTTTCTTT.

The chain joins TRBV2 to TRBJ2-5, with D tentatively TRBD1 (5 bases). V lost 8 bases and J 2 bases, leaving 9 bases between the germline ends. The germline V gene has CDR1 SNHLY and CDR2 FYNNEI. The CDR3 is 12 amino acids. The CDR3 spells CASVGAQETQYF. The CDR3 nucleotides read TGTGCCAGCGTAGGGGCACAAGAGACCCAGTACTTC.

CDR3 in amino acids: CASRGGLAGTNEQFF. The CDR3, as DNA: TGTGCCAGCAGAGGGGGACTAGCGGGCACCAATGAGCAGTTCTTC. The genes are TRBV6-5 and TRBJ2-1, with 12 bases identical to TRBD2. Germline loops: CDR1 MNHEY, CDR2 SVGAGI. The V gene end was trimmed by 6 bases and the J gene end by 6 bases; junction bases not matched to a gene: 6. This CDR3 has 15 amino acids.

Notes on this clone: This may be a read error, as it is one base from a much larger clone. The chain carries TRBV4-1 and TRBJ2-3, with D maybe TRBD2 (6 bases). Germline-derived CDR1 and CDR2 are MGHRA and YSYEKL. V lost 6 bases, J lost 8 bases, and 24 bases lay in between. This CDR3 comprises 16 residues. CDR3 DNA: TGCGCCAGCAGTCTTATGTTACTAGCATTTAGAGGTACGCAGTATTTT. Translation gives CASSLMLLAFRGTQYF.

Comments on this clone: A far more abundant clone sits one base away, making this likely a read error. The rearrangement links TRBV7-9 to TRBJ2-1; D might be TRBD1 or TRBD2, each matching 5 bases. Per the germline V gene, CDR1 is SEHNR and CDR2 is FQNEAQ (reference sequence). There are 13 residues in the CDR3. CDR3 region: CASSLSQGRAVLF. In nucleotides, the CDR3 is TGTGCCAGCAGCTTATCCCAGGGACGGGCGGTGCTCTTC.